Listed below are T cell receptor beta chains from one sample, sequenced in a study of blood T cell repertoires in COVID-19. This table comes from immunoSEQ multiplex PCR, and its TCRdb copy is limited to in-frame clones, with some not included. The data hold 120,000 or so clones, with 85% observed a single time. The sample taken for sequencing was peripheral blood. Every receptor here comes from a woman of 80 years or more with acute or convalescent COVID-19. Each CDR3 is given with its conserved first and last residue. The D gene is left open where the match is weak. The size field is filled for only some rows; it gives once, few, many or a size class.

clone size,V gene,J gene,CDR3 length,D gene,CDR3 protein,CDR3 DNA
once,TRBV4-2,TRBJ1-3,16,NA,CASSQDPGFSGNTIYF,TGTGCCAGCAGCCAAGATCCGGGATTCTCTGGAAACACCATATATTTT
NA,TRBV10-3,TRBJ1-3,22,NA,CAISEFGIFQGTQGQEQDTIYF,TGTGCCATCAGTGAGTTTGGAATCTTCCAGGGGACACAGGGACAAGAGCAAGACACCATATATTTT
NA,TRBV5-6,TRBJ1-4,15,NA,CASSFRSVTNEKLFF,TGTGCCAGCAGCTTTCGCAGTGTAACTAATGAAAAACTGTTTTTT
NA,TRBV11-2,TRBJ2-2,17,NA,CASSLAGRNLWTGELFF,TGTGCCAGCAGCTTGGCAGGAAGGAATCTATGGACCGGGGAGCTGTTTTTT
NA,TRBV19,TRBJ2-2,16,TRBD1,CATRQTGGRGTGELFF,TGTGCCACACGCCAGACAGGGGGTCGCGGCACCGGGGAGCTGTTTTTT
NA,TRBV9,TRBJ1-1,17,NA,CASSPQRGGDMNTEAFF,TGTGCCAGCAGCCCCCAGAGGGGGGGAGACATGAACACTGAAGCTTTCTTT
NA,TRBV19,TRBJ2-6,19,NA,CASSIRGTGNAYGANVLTF,TGTGCCAGTAGTATAAGGGGAACAGGGAATGCTTACGGGGCCAACGTCCTGACTTTC
NA,TRBV18,TRBJ2-3,15,TRBD2,CASSPPGLWGDTQYF,TGTGCCAGCTCACCCCCGGGACTATGGGGAGATACGCAGTATTTT
NA,TRBV7-8,TRBJ2-5,14,TRBD1,CASNRGSNQETQYF,TGTGCCAGCAACAGGGGGAGCAACCAAGAGACCCAGTACTTC
once,TRBV7-9,TRBJ1-6,13,NA,CASSLGDNSPLHF,TGTGCCAGCAGCTTAGGAGATAATTCACCCCTCCACTTT
NA,TRBV6-1,TRBJ2-3,16,NA,CASSEALNRDADTQYF,TGTGCCAGCAGTGAAGCGCTAAACAGGGACGCGGATACGCAGTATTTT
once,TRBV6-5,TRBJ1-3,15,NA,CASSYDRTGGNTIYF,TGTGCCAGCAGTTACGACAGGACGGGTGGAAACACCATATATTTT
NA,TRBV3-1/TRBV3-2,TRBJ2-3,14,NA,CASSPQRQTDTQYF,TGTGCCAGCAGCCCTCAGCGCCAGACAGATACGCAGTATTTT
NA,TRBV7-2,TRBJ1-1,14,NA,CASSHQAGRTEAFF,TGTGCCAGCAGCCACCAGGCGGGACGCACTGAAGCTTTCTTT
once,TRBV14,TRBJ1-1,16,TRBD1,CASRKAPGTGGTEAFF,TGTGCCAGCAGAAAGGCCCCCGGGACAGGGGGCACTGAAGCTTTCTTT
NA,TRBV5-1,TRBJ1-2,14,TRBD1,CASSSGQGAGGYTF,TGCGCCAGCAGCTCAGGCCAGGGGGCGGGAGGCTACACCTTC